This TCR beta chain is drawn from a study of blood T cell repertoires in COVID-19. Original processing methods: How many nucleated cells were present was estimated from reference gene primer amplification. Data came from immunoSEQ multiplex PCR; TCRdb stores just in-frame clones and leaves some out. The DNA gave D and trimming, while V, J and clone size come from that table. The data contain approximately 250,000 clones, under 95% of them seen just once; the ten biggest clones take up less than 3.5%. The CDR3 runs to 14 residues. V lost 6 bases and J lost 2; bases outside the gene matches: 7. Germline CDR1 is LNHDA and CDR2 is SQIVND (reference sequence). Exposed volunteers were people who met a COVID-19 case within 2 weeks before study entry. This clone was seen a single time.

This sequence originates from a man aged 35-49 years who had been exposed to COVID-19. The chain has TRBV19 and TRBJ2-7; 7 bases align to TRBD2. Sequenced material: PBMCs or T cells enriched from blood (not recorded which). CDR3 coding DNA: TGTGCCAGTAGCGACTCAGCGGGGCCCTACGAGCAGTACTTC. The encoded protein is CASSDSAGPYEQYF.